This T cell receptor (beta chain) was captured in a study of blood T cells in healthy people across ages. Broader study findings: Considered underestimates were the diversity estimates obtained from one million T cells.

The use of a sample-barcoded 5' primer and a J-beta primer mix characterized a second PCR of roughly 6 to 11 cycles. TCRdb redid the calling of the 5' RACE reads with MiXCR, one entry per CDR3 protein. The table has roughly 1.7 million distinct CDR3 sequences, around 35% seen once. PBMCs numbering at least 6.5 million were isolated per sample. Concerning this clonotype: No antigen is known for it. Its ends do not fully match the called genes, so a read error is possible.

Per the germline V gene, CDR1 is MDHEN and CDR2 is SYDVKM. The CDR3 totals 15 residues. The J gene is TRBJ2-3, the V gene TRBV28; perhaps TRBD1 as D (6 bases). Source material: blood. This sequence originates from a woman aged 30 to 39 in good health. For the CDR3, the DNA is TGTGCCAGCAGAAGGACAGACTCTAGCACAGATGCGCAGTATTTT. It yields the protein CASRRTDSSTDAQYF.